The next 15 T cell receptor beta chains were all read from a single sample in a study of cytomegalovirus exposure and HLA in healthy donors (dated by TCRdb to 2016 to 2017). Library preparation was by the immunoSEQ multiplex PCR assay. For the multiplex PCR, a mixture combining 60 forward primers for TCR Vbeta segments and 13 reverse primers for TCR Jbeta segments was used. Imported from immuneACCESS, the table was reduced by TCRdb to in-frame sequences with V and J called. These copies leave out some clones; in studies compared against another copy, an unresolved V gene accounts for under half, and the cause of the remainder is not known. Counted in this sample were fewer than 100,000 clones; about 78% of them appeared once. The ten most abundant clones make up over 3% of the sample. The specimen sequenced was PBMCs. Receptors were obtained from a man aged 35 to 55 in good health and CMV-seronegative.

V usage is TRBV5-1 and J usage is TRBJ2-3; 12 bases are shared with TRBD2. CDR3 length equals 16 residues. Germline trimming cut 4 bases from V and 1 base from J; bases unmatched to any gene: 4. Germline loops: CDR1 SGHRS, CDR2 YFSETQ. The CDR3 is CASSLRTSGGTDTQYF. The CDR3 DNA reads TGCGCCAGCAGCCTCCGGACTAGCGGGGGCACAGATACGCAGTATTTT. Using reference TRBV5-1 and TRBJ2-3 for the parts outside the CDR3, the full variable domain is KAGVTQTPRYLIKTRGQQVTLSCSPISGHRSVSWYQQTPGQGLQFLFEYFSETQRNKGNFPGRFSGRQFSNSRSEMNVSTLELGDSALYLCASSLRTSGGTDTQYFGPGTRLTVL.

The chain is built from TRBV7-2 and TRBJ2-5, with a possible D match to TRBD1 (5 bases). Germline V gene sequence: CDR1 SGHTA, CDR2 FQGNSA. Trimming pared 1 base from V and 2 bases from J, leaving 11 bases between. The length of the CDR3 is 15 residues. CDR3 bases: TGTGCCAGCAGCTTAGGGGGCAGGTATCAAGAGACCCAGTACTTC. This sequence encodes CASSLGGRYQETQYF.

This sequence joins TRBV5-1 and TRBJ2-5; a weak D match, TRBD1 (5 bases). The CDR3 has 13 amino acids. Trimming removed 4 bases from V and 1 base from J, with 8 bases in between. CDR1 SGHRS and CDR2 YFSETQ come from the germline V gene. The DNA of the CDR3 is TGCGCCAGCAGCCGACAGCTCCAAGAGACCCAGTACTTC. Protein product: CASSRQLQETQYF.

V usage is TRBV19 and J usage is TRBJ2-3; D is unclear. The CDR3 has 18 amino acids. Trimming removed 5 bases from V and 0 bases from J, with 21 bases in between. From germline, CDR1 is LNHDA and CDR2 SQIVND (reference sequence). The CDR3 DNA reads TGTGCCAGTAGTGTCAGTGCCGTTGGGCAAGCTAGCACAGATACGCAGTATTTT. This sequence encodes CASSVSAVGQASTDTQYF.

The chain carries TRBV5-4 and TRBJ1-2; 7 nucleotides match TRBD1. The CDR3 has 15 amino acids. The J segment lost 2 bases and the V segment lost 3 bases, leaving 7 bases of the junction unmatched. Germline V gene lookup returns CDR1 SGHNT and CDR2 YYREEE (reference sequence). CDR3 sequence (DNA): TGTGCCAGCAGCTCTGGGGGACAGAGCAACTATGGCTACACCTTC. Encoded protein: CASSSGGQSNYGYTF. The whole variable domain, filled in from reference TRBV5-4 and TRBJ1-2, reads ETGVTQSPTHLIKTRGQQVTLRCSSQSGHNTVSWYQQALGQGPQFIFQYYREEENGRGNFPPRFSGLQFPNYSSELNVNALELDDSALYLCASSSGGQSNYGYTFGSGTRLTVV.

This sequence joins TRBV5-1 and TRBJ2-5; 9 bases fit TRBD2. The CDR3 covers 13 residues. V shed 7 bases and J 1 base; nucleotides not matched to a gene: 2. Germline V gene sequence: CDR1 SGHRS, CDR2 YFSETQ. The CDR3 loop is CASQTSGQETQYF. The CDR3 DNA reads as TGCGCCAGCCAGACTAGCGGCCAAGAGACCCAGTACTTC.

Points on this clone: Different DNA sequences within this sample yield the same CDR3. The chain uses TRBV5-1 and TRBJ1-4; 9 nucleotides align to TRBD1. Looked up from germline, CDR1 is SGHRS and CDR2 is YFSETQ. The CDR3 is 14 amino acids. V shed 3 bases, J shed 5 bases, and the junction held 2 bases outside the gene matches. The CDR3 spells CASSSGQGNEKLFF. In nucleotides, the CDR3 is TGCGCCAGCAGCTCGGGACAGGGCAATGAAAAACTGTTTTTT.

The chain carries TRBV28 and TRBJ2-5, with 10 bases fitting TRBD2. The germline V gene encodes CDR1 MDHEN and CDR2 SYDVKM. V shed 5 bases and J 2 bases; nucleotides not matched to a gene: 20. CDR3 length equals 20 residues. The CDR3 sequence: CASSPTGPRLAGVRQETQYF. CDR3 DNA sequence: TGTGCCAGCAGTCCAACGGGCCCTCGGCTAGCGGGAGTAAGGCAAGAGACCCAGTACTTC.

The V call is TRBV6-6, the J call TRBJ1-4, with TRBD1 as a possible D gene (6 bases). The CDR3 is 13 amino acids. V lost 3 bases and J lost 8, with 10 bases in between. CDR1 and CDR2 (germline): MNHNY, SVGAGI (reference sequence). The CDR3 sequence is CASSYRTAEKLFF. The DNA of the CDR3 is TGTGCCAGCAGTTATCGGACAGCCGAAAAACTGTTTTTT.

The chain recombines TRBV6-6 with TRBJ2-7, with TRBD1 as a possible D gene (5 bases). Trimming stripped 2 bases from V and 5 bases from J, with 19 bases between. The CDR3 contains 16 residues. Germline V CDR1 and CDR2: MNHNY, SVGAGI (reference sequence). CDR3 region: CASSYGRGQGWNEQYF. CDR3 coding DNA: TGTGCCAGCAGTTACGGGCGTGGGCAGGGATGGAACGAGCAGTACTTC.

The chain recombines TRBV6-1 with TRBJ2-7, with a tentative D call TRBD2 (6 bases). Germline-derived CDR1 and CDR2 are MNHNS and SASEGT. This CDR3 contains 14 residues. The V end was cut by 2 bases, the J end by 6 bases, with 14 bases between. CDR3: CASSEQRRRGEQYF. CDR3 DNA sequence: TGTGCCAGCAGTGAACAGCGTCGGAGGGGCGAGCAGTACTTC.

This sequence joins TRBV4-1 and TRBJ2-1; D ambiguous. Germline CDR1 and CDR2: MGHRA and YSYEKL. The germline V and J ends were trimmed by 0 bases and 0 bases, with 12 bases remaining between them. CDR3 length equals 17 residues. CDR3 loop: CASSQDPARSSYNEQFF. The CDR3 DNA follows: TGCGCCAGCAGCCAAGATCCGGCGAGGTCCTCCTACAATGAGCAGTTCTTC.

This chain uses TRBV5-6 with TRBJ1-6, with 10 positions matching TRBD1. Germline V lookup: CDR1 SGHDT, CDR2 YYEEEE. With V trimmed by 5 bases and J by 5 bases, 7 bases remained unmatched. The CDR3 loop spans 16 amino acids. The CDR3 DNA sequence: TGTGCCAGCAGTTCCGACAGGGGGCTAAATAATTCACCCCTCCACTTT. Translation gives CASSSDRGLNNSPLHF.

CDR3 DNA sequence: TGCAGCGTACTGACAGGGCTGGATGAAAAACTGTTTTTT. Protein: CSVLTGLDEKLFF. The chain couples TRBV29-1 to TRBJ1-4; TRBD1 agrees at 7 bases. Germline CDR1 is SQVTM and CDR2 is ANQGSEA. The CDR3 runs to 13 residues. Trimming at V came to 6 bases and at J to 6 bases, leaving 7 bases not matched to a gene.

The chain has TRBV6-6 and TRBJ1-5, with 7 bases identical to TRBD1. The CDR3 runs 14 residues. Trimming took 0 bases from V and 4 from J; bases not matched to a gene: 0. Germline V gene sequence: CDR1 MNHNY, CDR2 SVGAGI (reference sequence). As DNA, the CDR3 is TGTGCCAGCAGTTACTCACAGGGGAATCAGCCCCAGCATTTT. As protein: CASSYSQGNQPQHF.